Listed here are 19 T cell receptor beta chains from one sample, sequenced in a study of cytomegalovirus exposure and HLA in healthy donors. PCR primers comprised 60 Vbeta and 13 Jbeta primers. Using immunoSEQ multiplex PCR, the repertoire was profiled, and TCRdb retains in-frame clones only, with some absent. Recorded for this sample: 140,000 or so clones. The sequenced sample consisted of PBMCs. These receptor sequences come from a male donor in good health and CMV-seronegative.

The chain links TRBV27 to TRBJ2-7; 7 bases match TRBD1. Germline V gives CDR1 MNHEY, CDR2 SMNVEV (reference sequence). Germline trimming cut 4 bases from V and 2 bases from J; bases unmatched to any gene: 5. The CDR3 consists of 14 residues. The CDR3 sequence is CASSSPDRTYEQYF. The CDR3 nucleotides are TGTGCCAGCAGTTCCCCGGACAGGACCTACGAGCAGTACTTC.

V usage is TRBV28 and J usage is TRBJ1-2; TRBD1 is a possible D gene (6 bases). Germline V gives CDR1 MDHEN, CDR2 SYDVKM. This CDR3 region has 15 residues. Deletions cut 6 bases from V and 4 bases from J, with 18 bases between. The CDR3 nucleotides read TGTGCCAGCAGGGGTCTAATGGGGGCAACCTATGGCTACACCTTC. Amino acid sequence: CASRGLMGATYGYTF.

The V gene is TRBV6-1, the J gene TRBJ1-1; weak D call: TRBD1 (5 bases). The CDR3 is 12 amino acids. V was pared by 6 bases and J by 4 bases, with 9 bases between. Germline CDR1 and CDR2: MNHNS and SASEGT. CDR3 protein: CASRGGSTEAFF. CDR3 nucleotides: TGTGCCAGCAGGGGGGGGAGCACTGAAGCTTTCTTT.

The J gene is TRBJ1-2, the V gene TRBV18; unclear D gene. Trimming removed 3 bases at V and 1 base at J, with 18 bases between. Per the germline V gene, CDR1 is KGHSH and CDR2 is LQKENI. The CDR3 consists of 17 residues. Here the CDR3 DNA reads TGTGCCAGCTCACCGCTAGAAGGAGGGCTCAGTAACTATGGCTACACCTTC. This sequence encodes CASSPLEGGLSNYGYTF. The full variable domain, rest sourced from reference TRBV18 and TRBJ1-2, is NAGVMQNPRHLVRRRGQEARLRCSPMKGHSHVYWYRQLPEEGLKFMVYLQKENIIDESGMPKERFSAEFPKEGPSILRIQQVVRGDSAAYFCASSPLEGGLSNYGYTFGSGTRLTVV.

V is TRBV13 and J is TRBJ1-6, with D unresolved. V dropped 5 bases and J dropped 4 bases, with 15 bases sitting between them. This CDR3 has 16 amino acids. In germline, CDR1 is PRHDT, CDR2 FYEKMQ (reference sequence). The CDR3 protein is CASSPLSDGYNSPLHF. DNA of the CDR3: TGTGCCAGCAGCCCTCTGTCAGACGGGTATAATTCACCCCTCCACTTT.

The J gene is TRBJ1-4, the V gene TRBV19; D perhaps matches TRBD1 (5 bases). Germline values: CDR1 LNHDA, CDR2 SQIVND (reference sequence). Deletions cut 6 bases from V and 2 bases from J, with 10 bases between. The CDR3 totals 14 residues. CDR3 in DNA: TGTGCCAGTAGAAGGGGTTCGACTAATGAAAAACTGTTTTTT. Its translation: CASRRGSTNEKLFF.

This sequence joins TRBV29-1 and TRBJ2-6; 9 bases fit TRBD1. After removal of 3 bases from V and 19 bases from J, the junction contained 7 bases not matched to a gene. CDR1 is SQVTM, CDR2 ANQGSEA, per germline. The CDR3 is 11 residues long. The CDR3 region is CSVDSGTGLTF. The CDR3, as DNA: TGCAGCGTTGACAGCGGGACAGGGCTAACTTTC. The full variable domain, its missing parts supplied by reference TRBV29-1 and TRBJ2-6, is SAVISQKPSRDICQRGTSLTIQCQVDSQVTMMFWYRQQPGQSLTLIATANQGSEATYESGFVIDKFPISRPNLTFSTLTVSNMSPEDSSIYLCSVDSGTGLTFGAGSRLTVL.

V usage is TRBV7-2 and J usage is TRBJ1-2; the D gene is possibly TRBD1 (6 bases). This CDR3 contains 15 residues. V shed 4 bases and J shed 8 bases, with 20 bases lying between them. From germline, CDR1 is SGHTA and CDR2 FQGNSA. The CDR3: CASSSDRSDVDGYTF. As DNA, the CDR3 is TGTGCCAGCAGCTCGGACAGATCAGATGTGGACGGCTACACCTTC.

Here the CDR3 DNA reads TGTGCCAGCAGCGCGCGGACTAGCCTGACCTCCTACAATGAGCAGTTCTTC. Translation: CASSARTSLTSYNEQFF. V is TRBV7-9 and J is TRBJ2-1; 8 bases map to TRBD2. The CDR3 runs to 17 residues. Germline CDR1 is SEHNR and CDR2 is FQNEAQ (reference sequence). V dropped 5 bases and J dropped 0; count of bases not matched to a gene: 9.

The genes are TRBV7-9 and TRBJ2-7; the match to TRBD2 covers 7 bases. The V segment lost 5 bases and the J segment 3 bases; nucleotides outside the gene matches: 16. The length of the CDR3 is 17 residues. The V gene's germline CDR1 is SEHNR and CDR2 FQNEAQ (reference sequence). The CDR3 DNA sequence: TGTGCCAGCAGCCGAGGGGAGAGCGGGACCAGATTCTACGAGCAGTACTTC. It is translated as CASSRGESGTRFYEQYF.

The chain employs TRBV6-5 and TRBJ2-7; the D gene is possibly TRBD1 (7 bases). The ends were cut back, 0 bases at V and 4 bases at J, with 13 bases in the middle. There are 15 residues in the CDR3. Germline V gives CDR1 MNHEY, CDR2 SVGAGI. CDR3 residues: CASSYSGRGRYEQYF. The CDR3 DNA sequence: TGTGCCAGCAGTTACTCCGGCAGGGGGAGGTACGAGCAGTACTTC.

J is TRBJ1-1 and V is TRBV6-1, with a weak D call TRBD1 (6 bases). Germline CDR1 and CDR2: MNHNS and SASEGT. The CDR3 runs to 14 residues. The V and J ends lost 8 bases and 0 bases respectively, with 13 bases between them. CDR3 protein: CASRGGGLNTEAFF. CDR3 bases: TGTGCCAGCCGGGGTGGGGGCTTGAACACTGAAGCTTTCTTT.

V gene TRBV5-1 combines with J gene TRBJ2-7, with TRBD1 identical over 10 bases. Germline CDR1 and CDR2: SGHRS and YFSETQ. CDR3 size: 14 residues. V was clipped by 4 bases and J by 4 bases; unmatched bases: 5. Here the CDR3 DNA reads TGCGCCAGCAGCCTGGGACAGGGGCTGTACGAGCAGTACTTC. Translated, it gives CASSLGQGLYEQYF.

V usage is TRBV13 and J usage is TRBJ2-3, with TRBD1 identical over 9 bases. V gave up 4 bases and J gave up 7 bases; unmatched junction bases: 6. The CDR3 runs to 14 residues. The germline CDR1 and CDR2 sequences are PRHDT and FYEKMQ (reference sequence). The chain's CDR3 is CASSSTGQGHTQYF. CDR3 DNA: TGTGCCAGCAGCTCAACGGGACAGGGTCATACGCAGTATTTT.

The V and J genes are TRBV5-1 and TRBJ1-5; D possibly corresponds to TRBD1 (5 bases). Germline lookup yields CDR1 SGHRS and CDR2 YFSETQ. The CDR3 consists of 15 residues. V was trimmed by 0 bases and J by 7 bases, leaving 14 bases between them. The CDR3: CASSLEAGSRQPQHF. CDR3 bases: TGCGCCAGCAGCTTGGAGGCAGGGTCAAGGCAGCCCCAGCATTTT.

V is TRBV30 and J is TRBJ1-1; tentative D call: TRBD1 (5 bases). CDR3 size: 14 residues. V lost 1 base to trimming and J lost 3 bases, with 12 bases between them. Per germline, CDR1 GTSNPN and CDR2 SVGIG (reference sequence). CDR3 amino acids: CAWSAAGSHTEAFF. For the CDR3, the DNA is TGTGCCTGGAGTGCTGCAGGGTCCCACACTGAAGCTTTCTTT. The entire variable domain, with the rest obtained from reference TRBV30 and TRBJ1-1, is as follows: SQTIHQWPATLVQPVGSPLSLECTVEGTSNPNLYWYRQAAGRGLQLLFYSVGIGQISSEVPQNLSASRPQDRQFILSSKKLLLSDSGFYLCAWSAAGSHTEAFFGQGTRLTVV.

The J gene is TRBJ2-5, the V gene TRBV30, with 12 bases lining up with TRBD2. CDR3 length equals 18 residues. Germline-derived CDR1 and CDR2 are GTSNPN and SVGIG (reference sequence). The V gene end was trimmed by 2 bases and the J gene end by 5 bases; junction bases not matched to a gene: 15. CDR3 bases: TGTGCCTGGAGTTCGATCCGACTAGCGGGAGAGTGGGGGGAGACCCAGTACTTC. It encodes CAWSSIRLAGEWGETQYF. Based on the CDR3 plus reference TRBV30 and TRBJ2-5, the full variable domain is SQTIHQWPATLVQPVGSPLSLECTVEGTSNPNLYWYRQAAGRGLQLLFYSVGIGQISSEVPQNLSASRPQDRQFILSSKKLLLSDSGFYLCAWSSIRLAGEWGETQYFGPGTRLLVL.

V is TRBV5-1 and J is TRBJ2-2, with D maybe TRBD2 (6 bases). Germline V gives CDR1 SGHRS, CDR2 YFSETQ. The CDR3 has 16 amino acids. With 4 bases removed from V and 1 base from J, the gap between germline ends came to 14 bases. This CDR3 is CASSGHSGGNTGELFF. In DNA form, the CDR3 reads TGCGCCAGCAGCGGTCATAGCGGCGGGAACACCGGGGAGCTGTTTTTT.

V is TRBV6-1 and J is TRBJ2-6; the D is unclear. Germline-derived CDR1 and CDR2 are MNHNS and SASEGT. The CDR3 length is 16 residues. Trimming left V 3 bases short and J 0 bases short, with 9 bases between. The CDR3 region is CASSDVRSSGANVLTF. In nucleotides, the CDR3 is TGTGCCAGCAGTGACGTCCGTAGCTCTGGGGCCAACGTCCTGACTTTC.